This T cell receptor (beta chain) was found in a study of blood T cells in healthy people across ages. Donors each provided roughly 10 milliliters of peripheral blood. This clonotype was detected a few times. With a J-beta primer mix and a sample-barcoded 5' primer, a second PCR ran about 7 to 12 cycles. TCRdb ran MiXCR on the 5' RACE reads and lists one entry per CDR3 protein. The data show around 1.5 million distinct CDR3 sequences, with roughly 40% seen just once and 7.9% held by the top ten. Sequencing was done on a sample of blood. The clonotype originates from a woman between 18 and 30 years old in good health.

The CDR3 DNA reads as TGTGCCACCAGCACTAGCGGGGGGGCAGATACGCAGTATTTT. Its protein product is CATSTSGGADTQYF. The chain links TRBV15 to TRBJ2-3, with TRBD2 identical over 12 bases. With V trimmed by 4 bases and J by 4 bases, 0 bases remained unmatched. Germline assignment: CDR1 LNHNV and CDR2 YYDKDF (reference sequence). The CDR3 length is 14 residues.